This T cell receptor (beta chain) was recovered during a study of identical twins. This clonotype turned up a few times. Germline V gene sequence: CDR1 SQVTM, CDR2 ANQGSEA. J was trimmed by 9 bases and V by 4 bases; bases with no gene match: 9. The CDR3 totals 12 residues. The cDNA had a unique molecular identifier and a template-switch universal primer site. TCRdb reanalysed the 5' RACE reads using MiXCR and keeps one entry per CDR3 protein. The table lists roughly 350,000 distinct CDR3 sequences, roughly 10% of them singletons, with roughly 9% in the top ten. V gene TRBV29-1 combines with J gene TRBJ2-7; 7 nucleotides agree with TRBD1. Source material: naive T cells sorted from blood. The receptor was isolated from a woman aged 45-60 years in good health. The CDR3 is CSVVRLSGGQYF. The CDR3 coding sequence is TGCAGCGTTGTGAGGCTTTCAGGGGGGCAGTACTTC.